A single sample is the source of the 31 T cell receptor beta chains below, sequenced in a study of blood T cell repertoires in COVID-19. Generated by immunoSEQ multiplex PCR, the TCRdb table keeps only in-frame clones and is missing some. Of over 250,000 clones in the sample, over 80% are singletons; the top ten hold roughly 6.3%. Sequenced material: peripheral blood. The receptors derive from a woman aged 45-59 years with COVID-19, enrolled during active disease.

V gene TRBV29-1 combines with J gene TRBJ1-2; 9 bases align to TRBD1. The CDR3 runs to 17 residues. Germline loops: CDR1 SQVTM, CDR2 ANQGSEA. V dropped 0 bases and J dropped 0; count of bases not matched to a gene: 8. The CDR3 region is CSVEDRRTGVPNYGYTF. In DNA form, the CDR3 reads TGCAGCGTTGAAGATCGAAGGACAGGGGTCCCTAACTATGGCTACACCTTC.

The J gene is TRBJ2-2, the V gene TRBV29-1; 8 bases are shared with TRBD2. V shed 4 bases, J shed 14 bases, and the junction held 12 bases outside the gene matches. The germline CDR1 and CDR2 sequences are SQVTM and ANQGSEA. The CDR3 totals 13 residues. CDR3: CSVGKREILPLFF. The CDR3 DNA reads as TGCAGCGTTGGAAAGCGGGAGATACTCCCCCTGTTTTTT.

A note on this clone: This same CDR3 is encoded by further DNA sequences in the sample. This chain joins TRBV5-6 and TRBJ2-7; no clear D. The CDR3 has 14 amino acids. Trimming shortened V by 0 bases and J by 1 base, and 8 bases separated the two germline ends. Looked up from germline, CDR1 is SGHDT and CDR2 is YYEEEE. The CDR3 protein is CASSLVASSYEQYF. The CDR3 DNA reads TGTGCCAGCAGCTTGGTGGCTAGTTCCTACGAGCAGTACTTC. The whole variable domain, filled in from reference TRBV5-6 and TRBJ2-7, reads DAGVTQSPTHLIKTRGQQVTLRCSPKSGHDTVSWYQQALGQGPQFIFQYYEEEERQRGNFPDRFSGHQFPNYSSELNVNALLLGDSALYLCASSLVASSYEQYFGPGTRLTVT.

This clone was observed once. The chain couples TRBV5-1 to TRBJ1-1; 10 positions agree with TRBD1. V lost 6 bases and J lost 11; bases outside the gene matches: 7. CDR1 SGHRS and CDR2 YFSETQ come from the germline V gene. The CDR3 is 12 residues long. The CDR3 DNA follows: TGCGCCAGCAACCGGGACAGGGGTATCGCTTTCTTT. Protein: CASNRDRGIAFF.

The V gene is TRBV25-1, the J gene TRBJ1-5, with TRBD1 identical over 7 bases. Unmatched junction bases numbered 7, after V lost 5 bases and J lost 0 bases. Germline CDR1 reads MGHDK; CDR2 reads SYGVNS. This CDR3 comprises 16 residues. In DNA, the CDR3 is TGTGCCAGCAGTCCTTCGGACAGGACTAGCAATCAGCCCCAGCATTTT. Its translation is CASSPSDRTSNQPQHF.

V usage is TRBV15 and J usage is TRBJ1-5, with D possibly being TRBD1 (5 bases). This CDR3 has 16 residues. V lost 0 bases and J lost 11, with 20 bases in between. CDR1 is LNHNV, CDR2 YYDKDF, per germline (reference sequence). This chain's CDR3 is CATSRDRGGVVGAQHF. The CDR3 nucleotides are TGTGCCACCAGCAGAGATAGGGGCGGGGTAGTCGGGGCCCAGCATTTT.

This chain uses TRBV14 with TRBJ1-6; D ambiguous. V was clipped by 6 bases and J by 7 bases, with 10 bases between them. CDR1 and CDR2 from the germline V gene are SGHDN and FVKESK. The CDR3 covers 13 residues. The CDR3 loop reads CASSRQENSPLHF. CDR3 DNA: TGTGCCAGCAGTAGGCAGGAAAATTCACCCCTCCACTTT.

The chain is built from TRBV30 and TRBJ2-2; D is possibly TRBD2 (6 bases). The CDR3 sequence is 15 residues long. The germline V and J ends were trimmed by 4 bases and 7 bases, with 19 bases remaining between them. Per the germline V gene, CDR1 is GTSNPN and CDR2 is SVGIG (reference sequence). The CDR3 reads CAWKEYGQGGGELFF. DNA for the CDR3: TGTGCCTGGAAGGAGTACGGGCAGGGAGGCGGGGAGCTGTTTTTT.

The J gene is TRBJ2-2, the V gene TRBV19; possibly TRBD2 for D (6 bases). The V gene lost 6 bases and the J gene lost 6 bases, with 11 bases spanning the gap. The CDR3 totals 13 residues. The germline gives CDR1 LNHDA, CDR2 SQIVND (reference sequence). The CDR3 here is CASREGPPGELFF. The CDR3 nucleotides are TGTGCCAGTAGGGAGGGCCCTCCCGGGGAGCTGTTTTTT. Looking up the rest from reference TRBV19 and TRBJ2-2 gives the full variable domain: DGGITQSPKYLFRKEGQNVTLSCEQNLNHDAMYWYRQDPGQGLRLIYYSQIVNDFQKGDIAEGYSVSREKKESFPLTVTSAQKNPTAFYLCASREGPPGELFFGEGSRLTVL.

The V gene is TRBV5-1, the J gene TRBJ1-1; a possible D gene is TRBD1 (5 bases). Germline CDR1 reads SGHRS; CDR2 reads YFSETQ. CDR3 length: 16 amino acids. V shed 5 bases and J shed 3 bases, with 20 bases lying between them. The CDR3 spells CASRPGYAQGDTEAFF. The CDR3 nucleotides read TGCGCCAGCAGACCCGGGTATGCGCAAGGGGACACTGAAGCTTTCTTT.

The chain recombines TRBV5-1 with TRBJ2-7; TRBD1 aligns across 7 bases. Trimming removed 2 bases from V and 4 bases from J; junction bases left unmatched: 12. Germline lookup yields CDR1 SGHRS and CDR2 YFSETQ. CDR3 length: 16 residues. The CDR3 region has the DNA TGCGCCAGCAGCTTATCGTACAGGGGCAGCGTATACGAGCAGTACTTC. Encoded protein: CASSLSYRGSVYEQYF.

V gene TRBV27 combines with J gene TRBJ2-7; 14 bases agree with TRBD2. V shed 6 bases and J 11 bases; nucleotides not matched to a gene: 12. This CDR3 region has 15 residues. Germline V CDR1 and CDR2: MNHEY, SMNVEV (reference sequence). The CDR3 loop is CASSGLAGGDNTEYF. The CDR3 coding sequence is TGTGCCAGCAGCGGACTAGCGGGAGGAGATAACACGGAGTACTTC.

J is TRBJ2-7 and V is TRBV24-1; D gene uncertain. Trimming cost V 3 bases and J 3 bases, with 8 bases left between them. CDR3 size: 13 residues. Germline CDR1 reads KGHDR; CDR2 reads SFDVKD. In DNA, the CDR3 is TGTGCCACCAGTGATCGTCCGGGCTACGAGCAGTACTTC. Its protein product is CATSDRPGYEQYF.

V usage is TRBV30 and J usage is TRBJ1-5; TRBD1 agrees at 7 bases. The CDR3 contains 15 residues. The germline gives CDR1 GTSNPN, CDR2 SVGIG (reference sequence). With V trimmed by 0 bases and J by 1 base, 3 bases remained unmatched. The CDR3: CAWSVQGQSNQPQHF. As DNA, the CDR3 is TGTGCCTGGAGTGTACAGGGGCAGAGCAATCAGCCCCAGCATTTT.

The rearrangement joins TRBV12-2 to TRBJ2-2; the table's D call TRBD2 went unverified against the DNA. TRBV12-2 is marked as a pseudogene. This CDR3 spans 20 amino acids. CDR3 DNA: TGTGCAAGTCGCATAAGACCGGGACTAGCGGGACAATCGAACACCGGGGAGCTGTTTTTT. This encodes CASRIRPGLAGQSNTGELFF.

This clone was counted once. The J gene is TRBJ2-2, the V gene TRBV3-1 (or the pseudogene TRBV3-2), with D perhaps matching TRBD2 (5 bases). The germline V gene encodes CDR1 LGHDT and CDR2 YNNKEL (reference sequence). This CDR3 spans 16 amino acids. Between the trimmed V and J ends, which lost 0 bases and 4 bases, there was a span of 12 bases. The CDR3 DNA reads as TGTGCCAGCAGCCAAGATCCGGGAAGGGTCACCGGGGAGCTGTTTTTT. It is translated as CASSQDPGRVTGELFF.

This chain joins TRBV6-5 and TRBJ2-1; 12 nucleotides line up with TRBD2. J gave up 5 bases and V 3 bases, and 5 bases lay outside the gene matches. The CDR3 covers 16 residues. CDR1 MNHEY and CDR2 SVGAGI come from the germline V gene. The CDR3 DNA reads as TGTGCCAGCAGTTATACTAGCGGGAGGACCAACAATGAGCAGTTCTTC. Encoded protein: CASSYTSGRTNNEQFF.

V gene TRBV7-2 combines with J gene TRBJ1-1, with D possibly matching TRBD1 (6 bases). Germline V gene lookup returns CDR1 SGHTA and CDR2 FQGNSA. Trimming left V 3 bases short and J 0 bases short, with 11 bases between. This CDR3 has 15 amino acids. The CDR3 here is CASSLNRAMNTEAFF. DNA for the CDR3: TGTGCCAGCAGCTTGAACAGGGCCATGAACACTGAAGCTTTCTTT.

This chain uses TRBV20-1 with TRBJ2-5; D may be TRBD2 (5 bases). The CDR3 covers 15 residues. V shed 3 bases and J shed 1 base, with 15 bases lying between them. The germline CDR1 and CDR2 sequences are DFQATT and SNEGSKA (reference sequence). The CDR3 sequence is CSASPPQEAQETQYF. CDR3 in DNA: TGCAGTGCTAGTCCCCCCCAGGAGGCCCAAGAGACCCAGTACTTC.

The J gene is TRBJ2-1, the V gene TRBV14, with D unresolved. Germline assignment: CDR1 SGHDN and CDR2 FVKESK. V was trimmed by 1 base and J by 8 bases, leaving 15 bases between them. The CDR3 loop spans 15 amino acids. This CDR3 is CASSQASAPWDEQFF. The CDR3 DNA is TGTGCCAGCAGCCAAGCAAGCGCCCCCTGGGATGAGCAGTTCTTC.

The chain recombines TRBV7-5 with TRBJ2-1; the table assigns TRBD2, which was not confirmed against the DNA. TRBV7-5 is tagged as a pseudogene. This CDR3 region has 15 residues. CDR3 amino acids: CVRSLGPRGYNEQFF. Here the CDR3 DNA reads TGTGTCAGAAGCTTAGGACCCAGAGGGTACAATGAGCAGTTCTTC.

The rearrangement joins TRBV5-4 to TRBJ2-1, with D uncertain. Germline CDR1 is SGHNT and CDR2 is YYREEE (reference sequence). The CDR3 length is 13 residues. Trimming pared 2 bases from V and 6 bases from J, leaving 9 bases between. The CDR3 here is CASSFFGSNEQFF. The CDR3 DNA reads as TGTGCCAGCAGCTTTTTCGGTTCCAATGAGCAGTTCTTC.

This sequence joins TRBV7-2 and TRBJ2-7; D possibly corresponds to TRBD2 (5 bases). The CDR3 consists of 14 residues. Looked up from germline, CDR1 is SGHTA and CDR2 is FQGNSA. Trimming took off 4 bases at V and 0 bases at J, with 10 bases between the two ends. CDR3 loop: CASSSRDYSYEQYF. In nucleotides, the CDR3 is TGTGCCAGCAGCTCGAGGGATTACTCCTACGAGCAGTACTTC.

The chain recombines TRBV5-1 with TRBJ2-2; 8 bases align to TRBD2. Unmatched junction bases numbered 8, after V lost 4 bases and J lost 6 bases. CDR3 length equals 15 residues. CDR1 is SGHRS and CDR2 is YFSETQ in the germline V gene. CDR3 bases: TGCGCCAGCAGCCCTAGCGGGCAGGCCCCCGGGGAGCTGTTTTTT. Protein: CASSPSGQAPGELFF.

A single count supports this clone. The chain couples TRBV30 to TRBJ2-1; maybe TRBD2 (6 bases). Germline lookup yields CDR1 GTSNPN and CDR2 SVGIG (reference sequence). The CDR3 spans 16 residues. V lost 0 bases and J 2 bases, leaving 14 bases between the germline ends. The CDR3 loop is CAWSVEGGLTYNEQFF. The CDR3 DNA reads TGTGCCTGGAGTGTAGAGGGAGGACTAACCTACAATGAGCAGTTCTTC.

The chain uses TRBV18 and TRBJ2-7; no clear D. In germline, CDR1 is KGHSH, CDR2 LQKENI. The CDR3 is 12 residues long. V gave up 2 bases and J gave up 5 bases, with 7 bases separating them. For the CDR3, the DNA is TGTGCCAGCTCACCAACCAGAAACGAGCAGTACTTC. Its translation: CASSPTRNEQYF.

The CDR3 DNA is TGTGCTAGTGGTTTGGGTAATGGGGTGGGAGCGCCCCAGCATTTT. Translating gives CASGLGNGVGAPQHF. This chain links TRBV12-5 with TRBJ1-5; D gene uncertain. This CDR3 contains 15 residues. V shed 1 base and J shed 9 bases, with 16 bases lying between them. CDR1 is LGHNT and CDR2 is FRNRAP in the germline V gene.

V is TRBV11-2 and J is TRBJ2-1; 9 bases line up with TRBD1. Germline V CDR1 and CDR2: SGHAT, FQNNGV. This CDR3 comprises 16 residues. After removal of 4 bases from V and 5 bases from J, the junction contained 9 bases not matched to a gene. The CDR3 spells CASSSWGQGWDNEQFF. CDR3 bases: TGTGCCAGCAGCTCCTGGGGACAGGGCTGGGACAATGAGCAGTTCTTC. Complete variable domain (other parts from reference TRBV11-2 and TRBJ2-1): EAGVAQSPRYKIIEKRQSVAFWCNPISGHATLYWYQQILGQGPKLLIQFQNNGVVDDSQLPKDRFSAERLKGVDSTLKIQPAKLEDSAVYLCASSSWGQGWDNEQFFGPGTRLTVL.

This chain uses TRBV11-2 with TRBJ2-7; D possibly corresponds to TRBD2 (7 bases). The CDR3 spans 16 residues. V lost 6 bases and J lost 0, with 18 bases in between. Germline CDR1 and CDR2: SGHAT and FQNNGV. The CDR3, as DNA: TGTGCCAGCAGTTCGGGGGCTAGCGGTCACTCCTACGAGCAGTACTTC. It translates to CASSSGASGHSYEQYF.

The V call is TRBV19, the J call TRBJ1-6; D gene unclear. Trimming took 3 bases from V and 0 from J, leaving 9 bases between them. CDR3 length equals 16 residues. Per germline, CDR1 LNHDA and CDR2 SQIVND (reference sequence). This CDR3 reads CASSMDSSSYNSPLHF. DNA for the CDR3: TGTGCCAGTAGTATGGACTCGAGCTCCTATAATTCACCCCTCCACTTT.

The V call is TRBV27, the J call TRBJ2-3, with D possibly being TRBD2 (6 bases). CDR1 MNHEY and CDR2 SMNVEV come from the germline V gene (reference sequence). The CDR3 sequence is 14 residues long. Trimming took 9 bases from V and 1 from J, leaving 14 bases between them. The CDR3 DNA follows: TGTGCCAGTTGGGGTCCGGGAGGCACAGATACGCAGTATTTT. It yields the protein CASWGPGGTDTQYF.